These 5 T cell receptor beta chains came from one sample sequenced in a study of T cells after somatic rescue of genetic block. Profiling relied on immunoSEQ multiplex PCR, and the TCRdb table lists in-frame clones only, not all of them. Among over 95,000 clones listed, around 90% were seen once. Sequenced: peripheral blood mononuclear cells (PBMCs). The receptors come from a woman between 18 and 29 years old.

CDR3 loop: CASSLNPDSPLHF. CDR3 bases: TGCGCCAGCAGCTTGAATCCGGATTCACCCCTCCACTTT. This chain links TRBV5-1 with TRBJ1-6; unclear D gene. This CDR3 has 13 residues. Germline loops: CDR1 SGHRS, CDR2 YFSETQ. V gave up 1 base and J gave up 8 bases, with 7 bases separating them. The full variable domain, completed using reference TRBV5-1 and TRBJ1-6, is KAGVTQTPRYLIKTRGQQVTLSCSPISGHRSVSWYQQTPGQGLQFLFEYFSETQRNKGNFPGRFSGRQFSNSRSEMNVSTLELGDSALYLCASSLNPDSPLHFGNGTRLTVT.

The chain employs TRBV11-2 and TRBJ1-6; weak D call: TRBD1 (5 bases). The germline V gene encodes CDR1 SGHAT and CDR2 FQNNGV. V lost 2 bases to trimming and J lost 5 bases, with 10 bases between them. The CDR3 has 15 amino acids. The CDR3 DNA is TGTGCCAGCAGCTTAAACACAGGTGATAATTCACCCCTCCACTTT. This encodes CASSLNTGDNSPLHF. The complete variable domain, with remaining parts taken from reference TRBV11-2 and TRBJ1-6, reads EAGVAQSPRYKIIEKRQSVAFWCNPISGHATLYWYQQILGQGPKLLIQFQNNGVVDDSQLPKDRFSAERLKGVDSTLKIQPAKLEDSAVYLCASSLNTGDNSPLHFGNGTRLTVT.

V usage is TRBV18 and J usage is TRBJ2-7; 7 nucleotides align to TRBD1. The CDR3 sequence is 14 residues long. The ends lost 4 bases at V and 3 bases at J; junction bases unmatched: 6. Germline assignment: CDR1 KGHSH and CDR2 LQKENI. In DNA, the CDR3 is TGTGCCAGCTCACGTGGACAGGTAAACTACGAGCAGTACTTC. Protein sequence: CASSRGQVNYEQYF.

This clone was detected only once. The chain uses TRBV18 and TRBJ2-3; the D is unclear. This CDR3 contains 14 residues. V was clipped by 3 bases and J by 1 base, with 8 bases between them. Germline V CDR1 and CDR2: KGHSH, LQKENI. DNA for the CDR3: TGTGCCAGCTCACCGGGTCTCGGCACAGATACGCAGTATTTT. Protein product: CASSPGLGTDTQYF.

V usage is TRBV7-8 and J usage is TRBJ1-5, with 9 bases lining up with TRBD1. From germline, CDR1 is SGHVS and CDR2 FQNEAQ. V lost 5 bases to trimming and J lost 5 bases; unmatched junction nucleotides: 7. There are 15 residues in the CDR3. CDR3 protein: CASSQGQGLDQPQHF. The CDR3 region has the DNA TGTGCCAGCAGCCAGGGACAGGGACTGGATCAGCCCCAGCATTTT.